The 28 T cell receptor beta chains reported below all come from one sample, sequenced in a study of cytomegalovirus exposure and HLA in healthy donors. PCR amplification relied on 60 Vbeta primers (plus 13 Jbeta primers). This table comes from immunoSEQ multiplex PCR, and its TCRdb copy is limited to in-frame clones, with some not included. The sample comprises approximately 150,000 clones, 80% to 85% of which are singletons, and more than 1.5% rests with the top ten. Sequenced material: PBMCs. Receptors originate from a human donor in good health.

V and J are TRBV12-5 and TRBJ2-4, with a tentative D call TRBD1 (6 bases). From germline, CDR1 is LGHNT and CDR2 FRNRAP. V gave up 7 bases and J gave up 4 bases, with 17 bases separating them. The CDR3 runs 15 residues. CDR3 in amino acids: CASVKPGQQKNIQYF. In DNA, the CDR3 is TGTGCTAGTGTCAAGCCGGGACAACAGAAAAACATTCAGTACTTC.

The table lists this clone with a few counts. V gene TRBV19 combines with J gene TRBJ2-7, with 8 bases aligning to TRBD2. Germline V CDR1 and CDR2: LNHDA, SQIVND (reference sequence). J was trimmed by 7 bases and V by 5 bases; bases with no gene match: 19. The CDR3 covers 17 residues. The CDR3 sequence is CASSVGLAGYPVGEQYF. CDR3 DNA: TGTGCCAGTAGTGTAGGCCTAGCGGGTTACCCGGTGGGGGAGCAGTACTTC.

V gene TRBV5-1 combines with J gene TRBJ2-2; D not resolved. Germline CDR1 reads SGHRS; CDR2 reads YFSETQ. The CDR3 covers 12 residues. V lost 4 bases to trimming and J lost 5 bases, with 6 bases between them. The CDR3 here is CASSERTGELFF. In DNA, the CDR3 is TGCGCCAGCAGCGAGAGGACCGGGGAGCTGTTTTTT.

This sequence joins TRBV7-2 and TRBJ2-7, with TRBD2 matching over 10 bases. The CDR3 runs 13 residues. From germline, CDR1 is SGHTA and CDR2 FQGNSA. J gave up 5 bases and V 6 bases, and 4 bases lay outside the gene matches. The DNA for the CDR3 is TGTGCCAGCAGGGAGCTAGCGGGGGACGAGCAGTACTTC. It yields the protein CASRELAGDEQYF.

The rearrangement joins TRBV7-8 to TRBJ2-7, with 10 bases matching TRBD1. Trimming at V came to 5 bases and at J to 5 bases, leaving 6 bases not matched to a gene. Looked up from germline, CDR1 is SGHVS and CDR2 is FQNEAQ. The CDR3 sequence is 14 residues long. The CDR3 region is CASSIGTGDDEQYF. The CDR3 DNA reads as TGTGCCAGCAGCATCGGGACAGGGGACGACGAGCAGTACTTC.

The chain couples TRBV9 to TRBJ2-7, with 8 bases matching TRBD1. Germline V gene sequence: CDR1 SGDLS, CDR2 YYNGEE. Trimming took 3 bases from V and 3 from J; bases not matched to a gene: 2. CDR3 length equals 13 residues. CDR3 residues: CASSGQGSYEQYF. CDR3 sequence (DNA): TGTGCCAGCAGCGGACAGGGGAGCTACGAGCAGTACTTC.

The chain employs TRBV7-2 and TRBJ1-6; D gene unclear. V lost 5 bases, J lost 6 bases, and 5 bases lay in between. The CDR3 sequence is 12 residues long. From germline, CDR1 is SGHTA and CDR2 FQGNSA. The CDR3 DNA is TGTGCCAGCAGCCCGGGTAATTCACCCCTCCACTTT. Translating it yields CASSPGNSPLHF.

J is TRBJ1-1 and V is TRBV5-5; 8 bases fit TRBD1. Germline V gene data show CDR1 as SGHKS and CDR2 as YYEKEE (reference sequence). V shed 9 bases, J shed 2 bases, and the junction held 6 bases outside the gene matches. The CDR3 contains 13 residues. CDR3 sequence: CATATGDNTEAFF. The CDR3 nucleotides are TGTGCCACTGCGACAGGGGACAACACTGAAGCTTTCTTT.

The chain carries TRBV10-3 and TRBJ2-3; 8 bases align to TRBD2. The CDR3 totals 16 residues. Germline V CDR1 and CDR2: ENHRY, SYGVKD. After removal of 2 bases from V and 3 bases from J, the junction contained 7 bases not matched to a gene. CDR3 sequence reads: CAISERASGQTDTQYF. The CDR3 DNA reads as TGTGCCATCAGTGAGAGGGCTAGCGGGCAAACAGATACGCAGTATTTT.

This clone was found a few times. The V and J genes are TRBV6-1 and TRBJ2-3; D perhaps matches TRBD2 (6 bases). V lost 6 bases and J 7 bases, leaving 17 bases between the germline ends. The CDR3 is 14 residues long. Per germline, CDR1 MNHNS and CDR2 SASEGT. CDR3 in DNA: TGTGCCAGCAGGGATGGGACTTTTATTTATACGCAGTATTTT. It yields the protein CASRDGTFIYTQYF.

The chain joins TRBV6-6 to TRBJ1-2; 9 bases are a match to TRBD1. The CDR3 runs to 16 residues. Trimming at V came to 4 bases and at J to 4 bases, leaving 10 bases not matched to a gene. The germline CDR1 and CDR2 sequences are MNHNY and SVGAGI (reference sequence). CDR3 nucleotide sequence: TGTGCCAGCAGTTTATATTCGACAGGGGGTAGCTATGGCTACACCTTC. Amino acid sequence: CASSLYSTGGSYGYTF.

In its sample, this clone was seen a few times. The rearrangement joins TRBV13 to TRBJ2-7; D gene ambiguous. Trimming shortened V by 5 bases and J by 2 bases, and 16 bases separated the two germline ends. CDR3 size: 15 residues. Germline CDR1 is PRHDT and CDR2 is FYEKMQ (reference sequence). The chain's CDR3 is CASSHRWSRTYEQYF. In DNA form, the CDR3 reads TGTGCCAGCAGCCATCGGTGGTCTAGGACCTACGAGCAGTACTTC.

The chain joins TRBV7-2 to TRBJ2-7; no firm D call. With 3 bases removed from V and 5 bases from J, the gap between germline ends came to 11 bases. This CDR3 region has 13 residues. Looked up from germline, CDR1 is SGHTA and CDR2 is FQGNSA. The CDR3 loop reads CASSFAGRDEQYF. CDR3 nucleotides: TGTGCCAGCAGCTTCGCTGGGCGCGACGAGCAGTACTTC.

The chain links TRBV19 to TRBJ1-1; TRBD1 matches 8 bases. The CDR3 contains 16 residues. The germline V gene encodes CDR1 LNHDA and CDR2 SQIVND (reference sequence). The ends lost 1 base at V and 8 bases at J; junction bases unmatched: 12. In DNA, the CDR3 is TGTGCCAGTAGTATAGGGGTAACAGGGGGGGTCGCCGAAGCTTTCTTT. It encodes CASSIGVTGGVAEAFF.

This chain uses TRBV4-1 with TRBJ2-1; the D gene is possibly TRBD2 (5 bases). V was pared by 4 bases and J by 7 bases, with 11 bases between. This CDR3 region has 13 residues. Germline loops: CDR1 MGHRA, CDR2 YSYEKL. CDR3 nucleotide sequence: TGCGCCAGCAGCCGAGGGTCATGGAATGAGCAGTTCTTC. Amino acid sequence: CASSRGSWNEQFF.

CDR3 protein: CASSQQGAAPGGYTF. The DNA for the CDR3 is TGTGCCAGCAGCCAGCAGGGGGCAGCACCGGGGGGCTACACCTTC. The rearrangement joins TRBV27 to TRBJ1-2, with TRBD1 identical over 8 bases. The germline V gene has CDR1 MNHEY and CDR2 SMNVEV (reference sequence). V was clipped by 6 bases and J by 8 bases; unmatched bases: 14. This CDR3 has 15 amino acids.

This chain joins TRBV6-6 and TRBJ1-5, with 7 bases that match TRBD1. The CDR3 is 13 residues long. Per germline, CDR1 MNHNY and CDR2 SVGAGI (reference sequence). J gave up 5 bases and V 6 bases, and 4 bases lay outside the gene matches. CDR3 protein: CASSPGQDQPQHF. The CDR3 DNA is TGTGCCAGCAGCCCCGGACAGGATCAGCCCCAGCATTTT.

The V gene is TRBV6-1, the J gene TRBJ1-2; D uncertain. The CDR3 length is 12 residues. The V gene's germline CDR1 is MNHNS and CDR2 SASEGT. Between the trimmed V and J ends, which lost 2 bases and 7 bases, there was a span of 8 bases. The CDR3 DNA reads TGTGCCAGCAGTGAACCGCGGTGTGGCTACACCTTC. It codes for CASSEPRCGYTF.

This clone came up a few times. The chain has TRBV6-1 and TRBJ1-1; D may be TRBD1 (5 bases). The CDR3 runs to 14 residues. V was clipped by 2 bases and J by 4 bases, with 11 bases between them. The germline V gene encodes CDR1 MNHNS and CDR2 SASEGT. CDR3 sequence (DNA): TGTGCCAGCAGTGAATGGGGGGGAACCACTGAAGCTTTCTTT. Amino acid sequence: CASSEWGGTTEAFF.

The gene calls are TRBV4-3 and TRBJ2-5; TRBD2 aligns across 10 bases. The tail of the sequence fits TRBJ2-7 better, so the J call may be wrong. The CDR3 length is 17 residues. Germline lookup yields CDR1 LGHNA and CDR2 YSLEER. CDR3 in amino acids: CASSPQGPSGGADEQYF. CDR3 bases: TGCGCCAGCAGCCCCCAGGGGCCGAGCGGGGGGGCAGACGAGCAGTACTTC.

The CDR3 DNA sequence: TGTGCCAGCAGTGGACTAGCGGGGGGGCCGGAGACCCAGTACTTC. Its protein product is CASSGLAGGPETQYF. This chain connects TRBV6-1 to TRBJ2-5, with TRBD2 matching over 14 bases. V lost 4 bases and J lost 5; bases outside the gene matches: 3. The CDR3 runs 15 residues. Germline V gives CDR1 MNHNS, CDR2 SASEGT.

This chain connects TRBV28 to TRBJ2-7, with 12 bases fitting TRBD1. The CDR3 consists of 14 residues. V lost 6 bases and J lost 6; bases outside the gene matches: 6. The germline gives CDR1 MDHEN, CDR2 SYDVKM. The CDR3 sequence is CASRPGQGASEQYF. In DNA form, the CDR3 reads TGTGCCAGCAGACCGGGACAGGGGGCAAGCGAGCAGTACTTC.

In DNA, the CDR3 is TGTGCCAGCAGTCGGGGCAATCAGCCCCAGCATTTT. Translating gives CASSRGNQPQHF. V gene TRBV6-1 combines with J gene TRBJ1-5; no firm D call. The germline V gene encodes CDR1 MNHNS and CDR2 SASEGT. This CDR3 comprises 12 residues. Trimming cost V 5 bases and J 2 bases, with 4 bases left between them.

This clone was detected only once. Here the CDR3 reads CASRIQGDTGELFF. In nucleotides, the CDR3 is TGTGCCAGCCGGATACAGGGTGACACCGGGGAGCTGTTTTTT. The rearrangement joins TRBV2 to TRBJ2-2, with D maybe TRBD1 (6 bases). CDR1 is SNHLY and CDR2 is FYNNEI in the germline V gene. The CDR3 sequence is 14 residues long. Trimming removed 8 bases from V and 3 bases from J, with 13 bases in between. Full variable domain (missing parts from reference TRBV2 and TRBJ2-2): EPEVTQTPSHQVTQMGQEVILRCVPISNHLYFYWYRQILGQKVEFLVSFYNNEISEKSEIFDDQFSVERPDGSNFTLKIRSTKLEDSAMYFCASRIQGDTGELFFGEGSRLTVL.

The chain links TRBV19 to TRBJ1-2; no clear D gene. CDR3 size: 14 residues. Germline CDR1 reads LNHDA; CDR2 reads SQIVND (reference sequence). Trimming took off 1 base at V and 3 bases at J, with 9 bases between the two ends. The CDR3 is CASSIAPGYYGYTF. As DNA, the CDR3 is TGTGCCAGTAGTATAGCACCAGGATACTATGGCTACACCTTC.

The chain combines TRBV2 with TRBJ1-5; D perhaps matches TRBD1 (5 bases). The CDR3 consists of 14 residues. The germline V and J ends were trimmed by 4 bases and 4 bases, with 11 bases remaining between them. Germline V gives CDR1 SNHLY, CDR2 FYNNEI. CDR3 nucleotides: TGTGCCAGCAGTGCCCCAGGGCTTAATCAGCCCCAGCATTTT. Protein product: CASSAPGLNQPQHF.

The V gene is TRBV29-1, the J gene TRBJ1-1; 7 bases match TRBD1. Germline CDR1 SQVTM, CDR2 ANQGSEA. V lost 7 bases to trimming and J lost 0 bases; unmatched junction nucleotides: 5. This CDR3 comprises 13 residues. The CDR3 region has the DNA TGCAGCGGGACTGGACAGGTGAACACTGAAGCTTTCTTT. Its translation is CSGTGQVNTEAFF.

The rearrangement uses TRBV1 and TRBJ2-3; the table's D call of TRBD2 was not tested on the DNA. TRBV1 is flagged as a pseudogene. This CDR3 comprises 19 residues. DNA of the CDR3: TGCACCAGCAGCCAAGGGGGACTAGCGGGGGGTACTAGCACAGATACGCAGTATTTT. This sequence encodes CTSSQGGLAGGTSTDTQYF.